A selection of T cell receptor beta chains follows, all from one sample in a study of PD-1 blockade in classical Hodgkin lymphoma. This table comes from immunoSEQ multiplex PCR, and its TCRdb copy is limited to in-frame clones, with some not included. The sample yields 30,000 to 40,000 clones, around 89% seen once. The specimen sequenced was CD4+ T cells from blood. The source is a human donor with classical Hodgkin lymphoma. CDR3s include the opening cysteine and the closing phenylalanine or tryptophan. Each record gives: clone size, J gene, V gene, D gene, CDR3 protein, CDR3 DNA. D genes are given only for firm matches. A row's size may be missing; if present it is once, few, many or a size class.

.,TRBJ1-6,TRBV5-1,.,CASSLGALGVQNSPLHF,TGCGCCAGCAGCTTGGGGGCGTTGGGGGTCCAAAATTCACCCCTCCACTTT
.,TRBJ1-1,TRBV11-2,.,CASSLDSRQGYTEAFF,TGTGCCAGCAGCTTAGATAGTCGGCAGGGCTACACTGAAGCTTTCTTT
.,TRBJ2-7,TRBV11-2,TRBD2,CASSLIGVAGRKYEQYF,TGTGCCAGCAGCTTAATAGGGGTAGCGGGAAGAAAGTACGAGCAGTACTTC
.,TRBJ2-1,TRBV7-2,.,CASSFGTPNNEQFF,TGTGCCAGCAGCTTCGGGACGCCGAACAATGAGCAGTTCTTC
.,TRBJ2-7,TRBV20-1,.,CSANQGHEQYF,TGCAGTGCCAACCAGGGACACGAGCAGTACTTC
.,TRBJ1-1,TRBV5-1,.,CASSFYGDNAFF,TGCGCCAGCAGCTTTTACGGGGATAATGCTTTCTTT
.,TRBJ2-2,TRBV19,.,CASSPVVTGELFF,TGTGCCAGTAGTCCGGTCGTCACCGGGGAGCTGTTTTTT
.,TRBJ2-6,TRBV5-5,.,CATRPAGANVLTF,TGTGCCACCCGTCCTGCAGGGGCCAACGTCCTGACTTTC
.,TRBJ1-2,TRBV6-1,.,CASSTPGRPNYGYTF,TGTGCCAGCAGTACGCCGGGACGCCCAAACTATGGCTACACCTTC
.,TRBJ2-1,TRBV5-1,TRBD2,CASSLAGTSIYEQFF,TGCGCCAGCAGCTTGGCCGGGACTAGTATCTATGAGCAGTTCTTC
.,TRBJ1-5,TRBV2,TRBD1,CASSGGTGHQPQHF,TGTGCCAGCAGCGGGGGGACAGGGCATCAGCCCCAGCATTTT
.,TRBJ1-2,TRBV25-1,.,CASSPDGNYGYTF,TGTGCCAGCAGCCCTGACGGGAACTATGGCTACACCTTC
.,TRBJ1-2,TRBV7-8,TRBD1,CASSSSGTARLSYGYTF,TGTGCCAGCAGCTCCTCCGGGACAGCCCGACTATCCTATGGCTACACCTTC
.,TRBJ2-3,TRBV18,.,CASSQDSTDTQYF,TGTGCCAGCTCACAGGACAGCACAGATACGCAGTATTTT
.,TRBJ1-1,TRBV9,.,CASSVVSGNTEAFF,TGTGCCAGCAGCGTAGTAAGCGGGAACACTGAAGCTTTCTTT
.,TRBJ2-3,TRBV6-4,.,CASSDSTDTQYF,TGTGCCAGCAGTGACAGCACAGATACGCAGTATTTT
.,TRBJ2-1,TRBV30,.,CAWSVQIYNEQFF,TGTGCCTGGAGTGTACAGATATACAATGAGCAGTTCTTC
.,TRBJ1-1,TRBV10-3,TRBD1,CAISFSGTGVNTEAFF,TGTGCCATCAGTTTCTCCGGGACAGGGGTGAACACTGAAGCTTTCTTT
.,TRBJ2-2,TRBV4-1,.,CASSHPPKRAANTGELFF,TGCGCCAGCAGCCACCCACCTAAACGGGCCGCGAACACCGGGGAGCTGTTTTTT
.,TRBJ1-1,TRBV7-8,.,CASSRNAEAFF,TGTGCCAGCAGCCGAAACGCCGAAGCTTTCTTT
.,TRBJ2-3,TRBV5-1,.,CASSPGRATDTQYF,TGCGCCAGCAGCCCCGGAAGGGCCACAGATACGCAGTATTTT
.,TRBJ2-7,TRBV27,.,CASSLSPRDSYEQYF,TGTGCCAGCAGTTTATCGCCCCGGGACTCCTACGAGCAGTACTTC
.,TRBJ2-2,TRBV5-1,TRBD2,CASSPRTSGINTGELFF,TGCGCCAGCAGCCCGCGGACTAGCGGGATTAACACCGGGGAGCTGTTTTTT
.,TRBJ1-4,TRBV7-9,.,CASSSGRVGEKLFF,TGTGCCAGCAGCTCCGGACGCGTAGGCGAAAAACTGTTTTTT
.,TRBJ1-1,TRBV5-1,.,CASSFSDLRTFNTEAFF,TGCGCCAGCAGCTTTAGTGACCTGAGGACCTTTAACACTGAAGCTTTCTTT
.,TRBJ2-7,TRBV18,TRBD1,CASSPTGSYEQYF,TGTGCCAGCTCACCGACAGGGTCCTACGAGCAGTACTTC
.,TRBJ2-3,TRBV7-2,.,CASSLAMRPGTQYF,TGTGCCAGCAGCTTAGCCATGCGTCCAGGTACGCAGTATTTT
.,TRBJ2-7,TRBV6-5,.,CASRLAGDRYEQYF,TGTGCCAGCAGACTAGCAGGGGATCGCTACGAGCAGTACTTC
.,TRBJ1-1,TRBV29-1,TRBD1,CSVKYVGQGLEAFF,TGCAGCGTCAAATATGTGGGACAGGGATTAGAAGCTTTCTTT
.,TRBJ1-2,TRBV18,.,CASSSRDNDGYTF,TGTGCCAGCTCAAGCCGGGACAACGATGGCTACACCTTC
.,TRBJ2-2,TRBV10-3,.,CAISGHQGGELFF,TGTGCCATCAGTGGGCATCAAGGGGGGGAGCTGTTTTTT
.,TRBJ2-7,TRBV5-1,TRBD1,CASSLAPSTGLAEQYF,TGCGCCAGCAGCTTGGCGCCGTCGACAGGGCTCGCCGAGCAGTACTTC
few,TRBJ2-7,TRBV19,.,CASSKGRGSSGEQYF,TGTGCCAGTAGTAAGGGAAGGGGCTCAAGTGGCGAGCAGTACTTC
.,TRBJ1-4,TRBV6-5,.,CASSSGGGTNEKLFF,TGTGCCAGCAGTTCCGGTGGGGGAACTAATGAAAAACTGTTTTTT
.,TRBJ1-5,TRBV5-6,.,CASSFSSNQPQHF,TGTGCCAGCAGCTTTAGTAGCAATCAGCCCCAGCATTTT
.,TRBJ2-3,TRBV2,.,CASRSTVLPTDTQYF,TGTGCCAGCAGATCTACGGTACTACCTACAGATACGCAGTATTTT
.,TRBJ1-2,TRBV4-3,.,CASSQVGQGPGGYTF,TGCGCCAGCAGCCAAGTTGGGCAGGGACCGGGGGGCTACACCTTC
once,TRBJ2-7,TRBV5-6,.,CASSLRATMAYEQYF,TGTGCCAGCAGCTTGCGGGCTACCATGGCCTACGAGCAGTACTTC
.,TRBJ1-2,TRBV28,.,CASSLLAQVYGYTF,TGTGCCAGCAGTTTATTAGCACAGGTGTATGGCTACACCTTC
.,TRBJ2-7,TRBV5-1,TRBD1,CASSRGQASYEQYF,TGCGCCAGCAGCAGGGGACAGGCCTCCTACGAGCAGTACTTC
.,TRBJ2-7,TRBV6-5,.,CASSYIGAYEQYF,TGTGCCAGCAGTTACATCGGAGCCTACGAGCAGTACTTC
few,TRBJ1-2,TRBV23-1,.,CASSRVFWGYTF,TGCGCCAGCAGTCGGGTGTTTTGGGGCTACACCTTC
.,TRBJ1-2,TRBV28,.,CASSLWYYGYTF,TGTGCCAGCAGTTTATGGTACTATGGCTACACCTTC
.,TRBJ2-2,TRBV5-1,.,CASSSLGSTGELFF,TGCGCCAGCAGCTCTCTGGGGAGCACCGGGGAGCTGTTTTTT
.,TRBJ2-2,TRBV2,TRBD1,CASLGQGAYTGELFF,TGTGCCAGCTTGGGACAGGGAGCGTACACCGGGGAGCTGTTTTTT
.,TRBJ2-7,TRBV6-6,.,CASRSIPSSYEQYF,TGTGCCAGCAGGTCGATCCCCTCTTCCTACGAGCAGTACTTC
.,TRBJ2-5,TRBV11-2,.,CASSVRVGQQETQYF,TGTGCCAGCAGCGTAAGAGTCGGACAGCAAGAGACCCAGTACTTC
.,TRBJ1-5,TRBV19,.,CASLSFRGGKNNQPQHF,TGTGCCAGTTTAAGTTTCCGGGGAGGTAAGAACAATCAGCCCCAGCATTTT
.,TRBJ2-2,TRBV28,.,CASSAAGGELFF,TGTGCCAGCAGTGCTGCCGGCGGGGAGCTGTTTTTT
.,TRBJ1-1,TRBV11-2,.,CASSLDRTEAFF,TGTGCCAGCAGCTTAGATCGAACTGAAGCTTTCTTT
.,TRBJ2-1,TRBV28,TRBD1,CAISDRAPYNEQFF,TGTGCCATCTCCGACAGGGCACCCTACAATGAGCAGTTCTTC
.,TRBJ2-3,TRBV28,.,CASSSRRRKITDTQYF,TGTGCCAGCAGTTCCCGGAGGAGGAAGATCACAGATACGCAGTATTTT
.,TRBJ1-4,TRBV5-1,TRBD1,CASSLQSTGTNEKLFF,TGCGCCAGCAGCCTCCAATCGACAGGGACTAATGAAAAACTGTTTTTT